This T cell receptor (beta chain) is drawn from a study of blood T cell repertoires in COVID-19. Study overall: The origin of the acute and convalescent COVID-19 samples was the United States, Italy and Spain. The analysed material was cDNA or gDNA that came from T cells, B-cell-depleted T cells, or PBMCs.

This CDR3 comprises 15 residues. The V end was cut by 9 bases, the J end by 0 bases, with 14 bases between. The germline V gene encodes CDR1 LNHDA and CDR2 SQIVND (reference sequence). Authors' methods: Estimated nucleated cell counts came from reference gene primer amplification. TCRdb's copy holds only in-frame clones and misses some; the assay was immunoSEQ multiplex PCR. From that table come the V and J calls and clone size; the DNA was used to work out D and trimming. The repertoire includes some 88,000 clones, roughly nine tenths of them detected once, and 1.8% sits in the top ten. This chain uses TRBV19 with TRBJ2-2, with D perhaps matching TRBD2 (5 bases). Sequenced input: peripheral blood. This TCR was sampled from a human donor with active COVID-19. The donor label of this sample is uncertain. The CDR3 loop is CASSLVNANTGELFF. In nucleotides, the CDR3 is TGTGCCAGCTCACTAGTAAACGCGAACACCGGGGAGCTGTTTTTT.